This T cell receptor beta chain was identified in a study of T-cell reconstitution after alpha-beta-depleted transplantation in children. Study observations and caveats: Newly produced T cells mostly accounted for T-cell counts and diversity one year post-transplant.

V lost 5 bases and J lost 8, with 13 bases in between. The CDR3 has 13 amino acids. Germline CDR1 MNHNS, CDR2 SASEGT. A TCRbeta library incorporating unique molecular identifiers was prepared. TCRdb analysed the PCR reads with MiXCR anew, one entry per CDR3 protein. The data hold roughly 570,000 distinct CDR3 sequences, with roughly 27% observed a single time. This clonotype has a handful of counts. Its matching antigen is unknown. The rearrangement links TRBV6-1 to TRBJ2-1, with D possibly being TRBD2 (6 bases). This TCR was recovered from a boy under two years old with Wiskott-Aldrich syndrome, due to receive a stem cell transplant. Sample: PBMCs, taken before TCRalphabeta/CD19-depleted stem cell transplant. In nucleotides, the CDR3 is TGTGCCAGCAGTAGGGCGGGATCAGATGAGCAGTTCTTC. Translated: CASSRAGSDEQFF.